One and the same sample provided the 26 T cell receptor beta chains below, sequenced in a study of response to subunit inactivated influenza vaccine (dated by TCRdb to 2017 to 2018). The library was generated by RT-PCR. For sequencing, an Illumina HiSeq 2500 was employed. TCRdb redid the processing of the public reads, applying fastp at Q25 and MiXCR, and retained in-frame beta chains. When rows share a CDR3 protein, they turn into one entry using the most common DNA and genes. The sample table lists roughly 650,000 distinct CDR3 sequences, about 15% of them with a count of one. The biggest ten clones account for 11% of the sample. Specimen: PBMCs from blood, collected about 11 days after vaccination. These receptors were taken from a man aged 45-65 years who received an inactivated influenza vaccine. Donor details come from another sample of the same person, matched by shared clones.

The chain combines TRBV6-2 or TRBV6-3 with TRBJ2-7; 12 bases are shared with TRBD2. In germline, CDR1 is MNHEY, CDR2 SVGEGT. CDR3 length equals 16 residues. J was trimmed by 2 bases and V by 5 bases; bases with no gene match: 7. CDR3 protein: CASSPGLAGIPYEQYF. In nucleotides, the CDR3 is TGTGCCAGCAGTCCCGGACTAGCGGGGATCCCCTACGAGCAGTACTTC.

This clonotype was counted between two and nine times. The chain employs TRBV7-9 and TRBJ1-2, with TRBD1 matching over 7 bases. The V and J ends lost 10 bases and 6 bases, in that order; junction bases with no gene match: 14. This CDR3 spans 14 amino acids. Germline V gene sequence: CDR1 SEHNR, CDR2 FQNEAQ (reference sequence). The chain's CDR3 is CATILYQGTDGYTF. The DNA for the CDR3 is TGTGCCACCATACTTTATCAGGGGACAGATGGCTACACCTTC. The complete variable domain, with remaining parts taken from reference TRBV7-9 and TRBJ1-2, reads DTGVSQNPRHKITKRGQNVTFRCDPISEHNRLYWYRQTLGQGPEFLTYFQNEAQLEKSRLLSDRFSAERPKGSFSTLEIQRTEQGDSAMYLCATILYQGTDGYTFGSGTRLTVV.

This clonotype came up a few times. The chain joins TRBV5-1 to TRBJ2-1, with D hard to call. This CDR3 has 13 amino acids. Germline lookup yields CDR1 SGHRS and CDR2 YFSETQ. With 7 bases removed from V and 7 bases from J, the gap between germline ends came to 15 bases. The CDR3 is CASSSQILNEQFF. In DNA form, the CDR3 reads TGCGCCAGCTCGTCCCAGATTTTAAATGAGCAGTTCTTC.

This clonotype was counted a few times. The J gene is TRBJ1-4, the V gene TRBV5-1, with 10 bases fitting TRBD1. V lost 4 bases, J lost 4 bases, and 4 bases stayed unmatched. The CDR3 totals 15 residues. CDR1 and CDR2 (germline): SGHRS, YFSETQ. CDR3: CASSGTGESNEKLFF. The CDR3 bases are TGCGCCAGCAGCGGGACAGGGGAGAGTAATGAAAAACTGTTTTTT.

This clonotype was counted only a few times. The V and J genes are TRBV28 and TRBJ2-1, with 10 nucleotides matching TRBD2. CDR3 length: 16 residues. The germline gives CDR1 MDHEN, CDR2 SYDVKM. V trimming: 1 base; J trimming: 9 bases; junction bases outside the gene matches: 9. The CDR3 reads CASSLYRLAGVVEQFF. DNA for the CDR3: TGTGCCAGCAGTTTATACCGCCTAGCGGGAGTAGTTGAGCAGTTCTTC.

For the CDR3, the DNA is TGTGCCAGCAGCCCGTCGGAGGGTTCCGGGGAGCTGTTTTTT. Protein sequence: CASSPSEGSGELFF. The V call is TRBV5-6, the J call TRBJ2-2; D may be TRBD2 (6 bases). The CDR3 sequence is 14 residues long. The germline V gene has CDR1 SGHDT and CDR2 YYEEEE. The V gene lost 4 bases and the J gene lost 6 bases, with 13 bases spanning the gap.

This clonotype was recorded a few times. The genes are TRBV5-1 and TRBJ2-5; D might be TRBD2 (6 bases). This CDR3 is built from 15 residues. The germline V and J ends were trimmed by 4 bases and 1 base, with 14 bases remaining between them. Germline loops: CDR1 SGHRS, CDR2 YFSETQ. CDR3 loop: CASSATPGVQETQYF. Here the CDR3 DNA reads TGCGCCAGCAGCGCCACCCCGGGGGTCCAAGAGACCCAGTACTTC.

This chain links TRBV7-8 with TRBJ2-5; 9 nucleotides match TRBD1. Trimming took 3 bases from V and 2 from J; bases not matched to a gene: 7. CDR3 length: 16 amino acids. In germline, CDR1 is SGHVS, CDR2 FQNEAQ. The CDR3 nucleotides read TGTGCCAGCAGCTTTTACCGGGACAGGGCACAAGAGACCCAGTACTTC. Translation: CASSFYRDRAQETQYF.

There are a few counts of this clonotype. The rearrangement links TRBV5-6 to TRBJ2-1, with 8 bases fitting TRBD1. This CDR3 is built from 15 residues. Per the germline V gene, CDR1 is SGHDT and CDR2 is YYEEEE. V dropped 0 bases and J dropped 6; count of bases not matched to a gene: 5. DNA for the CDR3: TGTGCCAGCAGCTTGGACACAGGGGGGAGCAATGAGCAGTTCTTC. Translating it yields CASSLDTGGSNEQFF.

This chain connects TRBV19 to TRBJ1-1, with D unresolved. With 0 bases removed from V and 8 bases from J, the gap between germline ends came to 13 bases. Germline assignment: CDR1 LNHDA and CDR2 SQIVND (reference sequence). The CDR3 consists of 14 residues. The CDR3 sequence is CASSIDPLLEEAFF. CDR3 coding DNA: TGTGCCAGTAGTATAGACCCCCTATTGGAGGAAGCTTTCTTT.

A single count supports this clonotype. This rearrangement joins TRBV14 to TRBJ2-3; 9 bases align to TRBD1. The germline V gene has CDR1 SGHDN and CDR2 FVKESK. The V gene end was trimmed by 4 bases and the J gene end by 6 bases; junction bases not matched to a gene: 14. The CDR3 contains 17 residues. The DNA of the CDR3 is TGTGCCAGCAGCCGTGATGACCTAGGGACAGGGTTGGATACGCAGTATTTT. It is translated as CASSRDDLGTGLDTQYF.

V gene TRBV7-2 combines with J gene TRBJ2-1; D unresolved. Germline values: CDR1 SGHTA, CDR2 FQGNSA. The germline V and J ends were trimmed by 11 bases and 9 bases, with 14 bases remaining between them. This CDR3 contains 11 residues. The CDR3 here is CASTDSFEQFF. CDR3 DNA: TGTGCCTCAACCGACTCATTTGAGCAGTTCTTC. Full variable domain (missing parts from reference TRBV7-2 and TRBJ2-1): GAGVSQSPSNKVTEKGKDVELRCDPISGHTALYWYRQSLGQGLEFLIYFQGNSAPDKSGLPSDRFSAERTGGSVSTLTIQRTQQEDSAVYLCASTDSFEQFFGPGTRLTVL.

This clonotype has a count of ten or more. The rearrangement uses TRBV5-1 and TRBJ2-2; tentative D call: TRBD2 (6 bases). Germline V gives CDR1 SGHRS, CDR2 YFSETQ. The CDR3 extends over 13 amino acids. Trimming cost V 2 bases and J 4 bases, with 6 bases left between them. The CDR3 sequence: CASSFSGTGELFF. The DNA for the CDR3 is TGCGCCAGCAGCTTTAGCGGCACCGGGGAGCTGTTTTTT.

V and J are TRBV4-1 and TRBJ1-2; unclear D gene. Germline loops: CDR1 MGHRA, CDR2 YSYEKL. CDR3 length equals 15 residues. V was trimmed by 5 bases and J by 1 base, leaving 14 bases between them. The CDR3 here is CASSARVGVNYGYTF. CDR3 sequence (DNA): TGCGCCAGCAGCGCCCGCGTTGGAGTTAACTATGGCTACACCTTC.

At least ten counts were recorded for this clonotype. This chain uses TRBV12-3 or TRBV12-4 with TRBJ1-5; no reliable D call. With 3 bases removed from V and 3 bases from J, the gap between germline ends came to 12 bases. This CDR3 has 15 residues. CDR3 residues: CASSFASANNQPQHF. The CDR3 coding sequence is TGTGCCAGCAGTTTCGCTTCGGCGAACAATCAGCCCCAGCATTTT.

The CDR3 region has the DNA TGTGCCAGCAGTGAAGCAACTAGCGGGGGGAGGGGGCAGTTCTTC. Amino acid sequence: CASSEATSGGRGQFF. The V and J genes are TRBV2 and TRBJ2-1; 12 positions match TRBD2. The V and J ends lost 0 bases and 12 bases, in that order; junction bases with no gene match: 6. This CDR3 has 15 amino acids. The germline V gene encodes CDR1 SNHLY and CDR2 FYNNEI.

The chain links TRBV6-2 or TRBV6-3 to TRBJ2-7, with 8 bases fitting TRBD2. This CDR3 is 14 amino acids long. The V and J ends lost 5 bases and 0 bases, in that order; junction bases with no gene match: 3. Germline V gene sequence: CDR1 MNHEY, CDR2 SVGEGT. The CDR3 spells CASSLTSVSYEQYF. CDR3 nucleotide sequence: TGTGCCAGCAGTCTGACTAGCGTCTCCTACGAGCAGTACTTC.

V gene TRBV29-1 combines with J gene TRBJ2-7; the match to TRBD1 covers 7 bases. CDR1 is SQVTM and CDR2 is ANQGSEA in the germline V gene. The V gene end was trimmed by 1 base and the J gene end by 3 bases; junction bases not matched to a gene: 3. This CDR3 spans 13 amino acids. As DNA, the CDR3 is TGCAGCGTTGAAGGGGACAGTAACTACGAGCAGTACTTC. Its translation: CSVEGDSNYEQYF.

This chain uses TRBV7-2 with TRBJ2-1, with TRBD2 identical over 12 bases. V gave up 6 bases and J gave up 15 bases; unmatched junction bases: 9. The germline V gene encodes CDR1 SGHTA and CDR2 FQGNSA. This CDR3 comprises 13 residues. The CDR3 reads CASSYRTSGVAFF. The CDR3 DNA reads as TGTGCCAGCAGTTATCGGACTAGCGGGGTAGCGTTCTTC.

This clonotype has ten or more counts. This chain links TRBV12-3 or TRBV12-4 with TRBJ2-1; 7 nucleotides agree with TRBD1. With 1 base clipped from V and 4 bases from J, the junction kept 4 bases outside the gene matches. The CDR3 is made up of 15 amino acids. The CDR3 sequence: CASSLGGTAYNEQFF. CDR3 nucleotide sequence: TGTGCCAGCAGTTTAGGTGGGACAGCTTACAATGAGCAGTTCTTC.

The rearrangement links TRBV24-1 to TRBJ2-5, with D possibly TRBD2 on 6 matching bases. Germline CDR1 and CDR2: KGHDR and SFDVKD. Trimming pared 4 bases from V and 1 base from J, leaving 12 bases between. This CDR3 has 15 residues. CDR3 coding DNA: TGTGCCACCAGTGAGCTGGGCGGGACCCAAGAGACCCAGTACTTC. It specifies CATSELGGTQETQYF.

The CDR3: CASSLVGGAASYEQYF. The CDR3 DNA reads TGCGCCAGCAGCTTGGTGGGGGGGGCAGCCTCCTACGAGCAGTACTTC. The chain combines TRBV5-1 with TRBJ2-7; D perhaps matches TRBD2 (7 bases). CDR1 and CDR2 from the germline V gene are SGHRS and YFSETQ. This CDR3 is 16 amino acids long. V was pared by 0 bases and J by 0 bases, with 13 bases between.

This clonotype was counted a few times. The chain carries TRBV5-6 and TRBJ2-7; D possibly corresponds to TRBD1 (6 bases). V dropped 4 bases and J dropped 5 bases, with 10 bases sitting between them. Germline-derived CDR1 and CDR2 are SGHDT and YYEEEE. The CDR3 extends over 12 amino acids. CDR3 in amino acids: CASSIQGHEQYF. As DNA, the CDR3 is TGTGCCAGCAGCATACAGGGTCACGAGCAGTACTTC.

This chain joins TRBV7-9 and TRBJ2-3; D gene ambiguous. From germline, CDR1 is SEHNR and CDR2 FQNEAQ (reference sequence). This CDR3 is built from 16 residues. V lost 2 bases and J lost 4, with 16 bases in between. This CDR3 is CASSLQRVTVSDTQYF. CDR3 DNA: TGTGCCAGCAGCTTACAAAGGGTTACTGTCTCAGATACGCAGTATTTT.

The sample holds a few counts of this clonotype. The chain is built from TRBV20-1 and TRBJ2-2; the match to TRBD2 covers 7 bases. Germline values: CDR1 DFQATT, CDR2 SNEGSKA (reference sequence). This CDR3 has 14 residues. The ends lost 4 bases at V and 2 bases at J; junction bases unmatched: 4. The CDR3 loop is CSATSGRNTGELFF. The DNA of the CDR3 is TGCAGTGCTACTAGCGGACGTAACACCGGGGAGCTGTTTTTT.

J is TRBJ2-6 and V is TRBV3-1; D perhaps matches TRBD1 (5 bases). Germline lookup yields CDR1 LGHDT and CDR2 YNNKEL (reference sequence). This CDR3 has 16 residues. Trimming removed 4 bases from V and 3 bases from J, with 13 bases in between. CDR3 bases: TGTGCCAGCAGCCCTAACATAGGGGTTGGGGCCAACGTCCTGACTTTC. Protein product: CASSPNIGVGANVLTF.